This T cell receptor beta chain was captured by sequencing in a study of blood T cell repertoires in COVID-19 (dated by TCRdb to the early 2020s). Regarding the research as a whole: The collaborator samples originated in the United States, Italy and Spain and spanned the acute and convalescent phases of COVID-19. The sample metadata nearly always contained a de-identified subject ID, COVID-19 status, age in years and sex. Subjects who had been exposed to COVID-19, were actively infected with it, or had recovered from it provided the deeply sampled blood TCRbeta repertoires that made up the dataset. The repertoires were released in a freely available public database meant as a resource for research on the immune response to SARS-CoV-2. Where HLA class I and class II types were available, the types were taken from metadata supplied by the sample provider, not from assay-based typing. The samples were drawn from two sources: the first 160 participants of the ongoing ImmuneRACE study, and 1,000 to 1,500 subjects contributed by 6 global collaborators. The prospective study material was composed of cDNA or gDNA derived from T cells, B-cell-depleted T cells, or PBMCs. Overall study results and their limits: How much clinical and demographic metadata was included differed by source and by participant, and the metadata was provided uncurated.

Collaborating institutions collected whole blood in K2EDTA tubes following their own protocols. For TCRbeta analysis, collaborators shipped samples as frozen whole blood, isolated PBMCs, or DNA extracted from either of those sample types. As to this clone: The specificity of this receptor is unknown. No much larger clonotype is one base removed from it; base qualities were not supplied.

The CDR3 holds 14 amino acids from the cysteine to the phenylalanine. The only DNA kept is the CDR3, 42 bases in frame from the first base. Cut back by 5 bases and 0 bases, the V and J ends lie 8 bases apart. The CDR1 and CDR2 encoded by the germline V gene (reference sequence) are LNHDA and SQIVND. TCRbeta CDR3 regions were amplified from genomic DNA by means of the immunoSEQ Assay, a bias-controlled multiplex PCR. For the original study's pipeline: The number of nucleated cells in each sample was estimated from the amplification of reference gene primers within the assay. Sequence reads were collapsed and filtered to measure the absolute abundance of every unique TCRbeta CDR3 rearrangement. For each sample, productive Simpson clonality was calculated as the square root of Simpson's diversity index across productive rearrangements. TCRdb limited this immuneACCESS table to in-frame rearrangements with V and J called. A share of clones is missing; checked studies link under half to unresolved V genes, and the rest is unexplained. For V, J and clone size, that table is used; D and trimming come from the DNA. Present in this sample are 200,000 to 250,000 clones, around 83% of which were seen just once. Of the sample, around 7% falls within the top ten clones.

Sequencing used peripheral blood. The chain is assembled from TRBV19 and TRBJ2-1; no D gene can be assigned with confidence. The TCR was taken from a woman between 45 and 60 years old with acute or convalescent COVID-19. The CDR3 protein sequence reads: CASSPKTSYNEQFF. The DNA reads TGTGCCAGTAGTCCTAAAACCTCCTACAATGAGCAGTTCTTC.